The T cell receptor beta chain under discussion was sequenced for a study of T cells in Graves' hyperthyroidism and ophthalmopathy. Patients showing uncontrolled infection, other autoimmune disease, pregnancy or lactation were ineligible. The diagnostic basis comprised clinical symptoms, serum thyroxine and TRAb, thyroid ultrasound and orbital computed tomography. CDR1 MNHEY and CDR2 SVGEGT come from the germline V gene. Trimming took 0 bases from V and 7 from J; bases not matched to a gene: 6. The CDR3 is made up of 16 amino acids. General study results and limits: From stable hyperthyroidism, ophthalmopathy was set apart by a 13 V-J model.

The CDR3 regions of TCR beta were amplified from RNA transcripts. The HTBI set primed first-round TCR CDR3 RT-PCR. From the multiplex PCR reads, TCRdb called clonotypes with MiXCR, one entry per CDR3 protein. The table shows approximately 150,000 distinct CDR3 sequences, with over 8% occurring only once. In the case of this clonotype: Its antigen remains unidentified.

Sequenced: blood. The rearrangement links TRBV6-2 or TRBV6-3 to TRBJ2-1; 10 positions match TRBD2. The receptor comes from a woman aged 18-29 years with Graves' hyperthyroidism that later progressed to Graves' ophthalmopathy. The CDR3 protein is CASSYSSGGASNEQFF. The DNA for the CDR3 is TGTGCCAGCAGTTACTCGAGCGGGGGGGCATCTAATGAGCAGTTCTTC.